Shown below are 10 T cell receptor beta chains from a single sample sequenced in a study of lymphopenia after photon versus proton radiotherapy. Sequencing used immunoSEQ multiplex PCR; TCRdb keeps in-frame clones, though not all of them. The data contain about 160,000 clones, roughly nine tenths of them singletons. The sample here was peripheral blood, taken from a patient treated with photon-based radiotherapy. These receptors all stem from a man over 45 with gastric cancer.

The CDR3: CASSPPVLAGAYNEQFF. In DNA form, the CDR3 reads TGTGCCAGCTCACCACCTGTATTAGCGGGAGCGTACAATGAGCAGTTCTTC. The rearrangement links TRBV18 to TRBJ2-1, with 9 bases lining up with TRBD2. Germline V gene sequence: CDR1 KGHSH, CDR2 LQKENI. V was pared by 0 bases and J by 4 bases, with 7 bases of the junction left unmatched. This CDR3 is 17 amino acids long.

This chain's CDR3 is CASSKGGLSKNIQYF. As DNA, the CDR3 is TGTGCCAGCAGCAAAGGGGGGTTATCCAAAAACATTCAGTACTTC. J is TRBJ2-4 and V is TRBV7-6; D is tentatively TRBD1 or TRBD2 (6 bases each). V was pared by 5 bases and J by 2 bases, with 13 bases between. The CDR3 runs to 15 residues. The germline V gene encodes CDR1 SGHVS and CDR2 FNYEAQ.

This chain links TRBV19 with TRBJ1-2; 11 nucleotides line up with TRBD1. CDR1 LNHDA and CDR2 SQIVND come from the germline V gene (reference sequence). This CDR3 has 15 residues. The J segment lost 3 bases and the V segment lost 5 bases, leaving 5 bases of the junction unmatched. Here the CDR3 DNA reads TGTGCCAGTAGTGCTTGGACAGGGGGCGACTATGGCTACACCTTC. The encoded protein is CASSAWTGGDYGYTF.

The CDR3 region is CASGLAGLNYEQYF. DNA for the CDR3: TGTGCTAGTGGGCTCGCCGGCCTTAACTACGAGCAGTACTTC. The chain carries TRBV12-5 and TRBJ2-7; no firm D call. V was trimmed by 6 bases and J by 3 bases, leaving 15 bases between them. The CDR3 length is 14 residues. CDR1 and CDR2 (germline): LGHNT, FRNRAP.

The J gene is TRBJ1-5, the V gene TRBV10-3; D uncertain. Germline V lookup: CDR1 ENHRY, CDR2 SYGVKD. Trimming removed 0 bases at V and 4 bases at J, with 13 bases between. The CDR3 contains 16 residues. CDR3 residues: CAISESSFPLNQPQHF. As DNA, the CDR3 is TGTGCCATCAGTGAGTCTTCCTTCCCCCTTAATCAGCCCCAGCATTTT.

CDR3 sequence reads: CASSLTSAGSGELFF. In DNA form, the CDR3 reads TGTGCCAGCAGCTTAACCTCCGCCGGCTCCGGGGAGCTGTTTTTT. The V gene is TRBV7-3, the J gene TRBJ2-2, with no clear D. V was cut by 0 bases and J by 6 bases, with 11 bases left in between. Looked up from germline, CDR1 is SGHTA and CDR2 is FQGTGA. CDR3 length: 15 amino acids.

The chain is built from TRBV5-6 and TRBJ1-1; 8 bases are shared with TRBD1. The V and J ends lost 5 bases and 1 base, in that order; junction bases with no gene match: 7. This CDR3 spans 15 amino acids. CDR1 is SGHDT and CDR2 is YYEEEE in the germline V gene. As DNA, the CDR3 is TGTGCCAGCAGGACAGGGGAGATAAGGAACACTGAAGCTTTCTTT. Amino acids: CASRTGEIRNTEAFF. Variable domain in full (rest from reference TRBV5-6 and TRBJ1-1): DAGVTQSPTHLIKTRGQQVTLRCSPKSGHDTVSWYQQALGQGPQFIFQYYEEEERQRGNFPDRFSGHQFPNYSSELNVNALLLGDSALYLCASRTGEIRNTEAFFGQGTRLTVV.

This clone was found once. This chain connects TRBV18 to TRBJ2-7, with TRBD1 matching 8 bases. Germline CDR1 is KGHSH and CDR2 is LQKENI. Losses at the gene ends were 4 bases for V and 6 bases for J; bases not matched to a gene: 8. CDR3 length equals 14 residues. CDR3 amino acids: CASSRTGNVGEQYF. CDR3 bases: TGTGCCAGCTCACGGACAGGGAATGTAGGCGAGCAGTACTTC.

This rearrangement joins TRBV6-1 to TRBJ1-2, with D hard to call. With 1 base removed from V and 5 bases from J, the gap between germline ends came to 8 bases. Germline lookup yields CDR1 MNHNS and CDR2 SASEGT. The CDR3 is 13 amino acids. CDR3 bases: TGTGCCAGCAGTGAAGGCAGGAAGTATGGCTACACCTTC. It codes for CASSEGRKYGYTF.

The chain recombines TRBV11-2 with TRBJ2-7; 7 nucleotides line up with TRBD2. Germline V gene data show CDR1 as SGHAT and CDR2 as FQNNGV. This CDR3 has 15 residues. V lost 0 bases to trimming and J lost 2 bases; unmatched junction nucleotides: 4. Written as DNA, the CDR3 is TGTGCCAGCAGCTTAGAGCTAGCGGAGACCTACGAGCAGTACTTC. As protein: CASSLELAETYEQYF.